These 31 T cell receptor beta chains were all obtained from the same sample, sequenced in a study of blood T cell repertoires in COVID-19. The repertoire was sequenced with immunoSEQ multiplex PCR; TCRdb's copy has only in-frame clones and lacks some. This sample carries roughly 410,000 clones, around 89% of them seen once, and the ten largest clones take less than 2%. The sequenced sample was peripheral blood. The receptors derive from a woman between 40 and 50 years old with COVID-19, enrolled during active disease.

The chain has TRBV27 and TRBJ1-6; D is perhaps TRBD1 (6 bases). V was trimmed by 5 bases and J by 3 bases, leaving 14 bases between them. The CDR3 covers 16 residues. Germline V lookup: CDR1 MNHEY, CDR2 SMNVEV (reference sequence). The CDR3 loop is CASSGGPVGYNSPLHF. CDR3 DNA sequence: TGTGCCAGCAGTGGGGGCCCAGTAGGCTATAATTCACCCCTCCACTTT.

A remark on this clone: At one end, the junction sequence differs from germline, possibly due to a read error. V gene TRBV7-7 combines with J gene TRBJ2-1, with D possibly matching TRBD2 (7 bases). CDR3 length: 15 residues. Germline V CDR1 and CDR2: SSHAT, FNYEAQ (reference sequence). CDR3 sequence reads: CASSLGGGGFDEQFF. The CDR3 DNA sequence: TGTGCTAGCAGCTTAGGGGGGGGCGGTTTTGATGAGCAGTTCTTC.

The chain recombines TRBV5-4 with TRBJ2-1; 8 bases align to TRBD2. The CDR3 length is 14 residues. V was pared by 4 bases and J by 10 bases, with 10 bases of the junction left unmatched. Germline CDR1 reads SGHNT; CDR2 reads YYREEE (reference sequence). The CDR3 nucleotides read TGTGCCAGCAGCCTTCCGGGACTAGGTAGCGAGCAGTTCTTC. It specifies CASSLPGLGSEQFF.

The chain combines TRBV2 with TRBJ2-4, with D possibly being TRBD1 (6 bases). V lost 6 bases and J lost 0, with 21 bases in between. The CDR3 runs 18 residues. Germline loops: CDR1 SNHLY, CDR2 FYNNEI. The CDR3 reads CASRASNQGSLAKNIQYF. DNA for the CDR3: TGTGCCAGCAGAGCTTCGAATCAGGGGTCTCTAGCCAAAAACATTCAGTACTTC.

The chain joins TRBV28 to TRBJ1-5, with 7 nucleotides matching TRBD1. Looked up from germline, CDR1 is MDHEN and CDR2 is SYDVKM. With 6 bases clipped from V and 4 bases from J, the junction kept 6 bases outside the gene matches. This CDR3 is built from 14 residues. CDR3 loop: CASRLGGGNQPQHF. In DNA form, the CDR3 reads TGTGCCAGCAGACTAGGGGGCGGTAATCAGCCCCAGCATTTT.

The chain employs TRBV12-3 or TRBV12-4 and TRBJ1-3; D is undetermined. V was cut by 3 bases and J by 7 bases, with 10 bases left in between. The CDR3 has 13 amino acids. The CDR3 DNA reads TGTGCCAGCAGTTTCACCTACCGGAACACCATATATTTT. This gives the protein CASSFTYRNTIYF.

This sequence joins TRBV5-6 and TRBJ2-1; 8 bases are a match to TRBD2. The CDR3 covers 14 residues. The V and J ends lost 1 base and 8 bases, in that order; junction bases with no gene match: 5. Germline V gene lookup returns CDR1 SGHDT and CDR2 YYEEEE. The CDR3 spells CASSLPGLADEQFF. The CDR3 region has the DNA TGTGCCAGCAGCTTGCCAGGACTAGCAGATGAGCAGTTCTTC.

V and J are TRBV5-1 and TRBJ2-3; TRBD2 agrees at 7 bases. V shed 6 bases and J 1 base; nucleotides not matched to a gene: 14. Looked up from germline, CDR1 is SGHRS and CDR2 is YFSETQ. The CDR3 is 17 residues long. The DNA for the CDR3 is TGCGCCAGCACGTGGTTAGGCGGGAGTAGTGGCACAGATACGCAGTATTTT. Protein sequence: CASTWLGGSSGTDTQYF.

DNA for the CDR3: TGTGCCTGGAGTGGGGACAGGGGTAAAGAGACCCAGTACTTC. Protein product: CAWSGDRGKETQYF. This chain joins TRBV30 and TRBJ2-5, with TRBD1 identical over 10 bases. Trimming cost V 1 base and J 3 bases; bases outside gene matches: 2. CDR1 is GTSNPN, CDR2 SVGIG, per germline (reference sequence). The CDR3 contains 14 residues.

The V and J genes are TRBV15 and TRBJ1-5; D is unresolved. V was trimmed by 0 bases and J by 3 bases, leaving 18 bases between them. Germline loops: CDR1 LNHNV, CDR2 YYDKDF (reference sequence). The CDR3 consists of 18 residues. CDR3 residues: CATSRDPAGTILNQPQHF. DNA for the CDR3: TGTGCCACCAGCAGAGATCCAGCAGGTACCATTCTCAATCAGCCCCAGCATTTT.

The chain combines TRBV19 with TRBJ1-1; the D gene is possibly TRBD1 (6 bases). V gave up 3 bases and J gave up 3 bases, with 11 bases separating them. The CDR3 loop spans 14 amino acids. Germline V CDR1 and CDR2: LNHDA, SQIVND (reference sequence). CDR3 nucleotide sequence: TGTGCCAGTAGTATCTTAACAGGGTACACTGAAGCTTTCTTT. Protein sequence: CASSILTGYTEAFF.

The chain uses TRBV6-5 and TRBJ1-1; 8 bases agree with TRBD1. In germline, CDR1 is MNHEY, CDR2 SVGAGI. The CDR3 is made up of 13 amino acids. The V gene end was trimmed by 6 bases and the J gene end by 10 bases; junction bases not matched to a gene: 10. The CDR3 protein is CASRTDRGGIAFF. The CDR3 region has the DNA TGTGCCAGCAGAACCGACAGGGGTGGGATAGCTTTCTTT.

The V and J genes are TRBV28 and TRBJ1-6, with 7 bases identical to TRBD1. Germline CDR1 MDHEN, CDR2 SYDVKM. CDR3 length: 15 residues. The ends lost 3 bases at V and 7 bases at J; junction bases unmatched: 6. The CDR3 region is CASSFFGRGNSPLHF. DNA of the CDR3: TGTGCCAGCAGTTTCTTTGGCAGGGGGAATTCACCCCTCCACTTT.

This clone occurred once. This chain joins TRBV19 and TRBJ1-1; TRBD1 might be the D (6 bases). The ends were cut back, 6 bases at V and 4 bases at J, with 15 bases in the middle. Germline CDR1 is LNHDA and CDR2 is SQIVND (reference sequence). This CDR3 has 14 residues. The CDR3 DNA follows: TGTGCCAGTAGCGCTGGACAGTCGTCCACTGAAGCTTTCTTT. Its translation is CASSAGQSSTEAFF. The full variable domain, rest sourced from reference TRBV19 and TRBJ1-1, is DGGITQSPKYLFRKEGQNVTLSCEQNLNHDAMYWYRQDPGQGLRLIYYSQIVNDFQKGDIAEGYSVSREKKESFPLTVTSAQKNPTAFYLCASSAGQSSTEAFFGQGTRLTVV.

DNA for the CDR3: TGCAGTGCTAGTATCTGGGCACGAAACACCATATATTTT. This sequence encodes CSASIWARNTIYF. The chain recombines TRBV20-1 with TRBJ1-3; no firm D call. The CDR3 length is 13 residues. Per the germline V gene, CDR1 is DFQATT and CDR2 is SNEGSKA (reference sequence). Trimming removed 3 bases at V and 5 bases at J, with 11 bases between.

This chain uses TRBV7-9 with TRBJ2-1; 8 nucleotides agree with TRBD2. Germline V lookup: CDR1 SEHNR, CDR2 FQNEAQ (reference sequence). This CDR3 is built from 15 residues. V shed 4 bases, J shed 1 base, and the junction held 3 bases outside the gene matches. CDR3 bases: TGTGCCAGCAGCTCTTTAGCGGGGTCCTACAATGAGCAGTTCTTC. Its translation: CASSSLAGSYNEQFF.

The chain has TRBV7-2 and TRBJ1-3; 8 nucleotides align to TRBD1. CDR1 and CDR2 (germline): SGHTA, FQGNSA. With 6 bases clipped from V and 4 bases from J, the junction kept 8 bases outside the gene matches. This CDR3 comprises 15 residues. CDR3 sequence: CASSPRTGNGNTIYF. Written as DNA, the CDR3 is TGTGCCAGCAGTCCTCGGACAGGGAACGGAAACACCATATATTTT.

This rearrangement joins TRBV15 to TRBJ2-3; 9 bases are a match to TRBD1. This CDR3 has 15 amino acids. From germline, CDR1 is LNHNV and CDR2 YYDKDF (reference sequence). V dropped 0 bases and J dropped 4; count of bases not matched to a gene: 2. CDR3 residues: CATSRETGGADTQYF. The CDR3 nucleotides are TGTGCCACCAGCAGAGAAACAGGGGGCGCAGATACGCAGTATTTT. The variable domain in full, with the rest retrieved from reference TRBV15 and TRBJ2-3, is DAMVIQNPRYQVTQFGKPVTLSCSQTLNHNVMYWYQQKSSQAPKLLFHYYDKDFNNEADTPDNFQSRRPNTSFCFLDIRSPGLGDTAMYLCATSRETGGADTQYFGPGTRLTVL.

This clone was detected once. This chain joins TRBV18 and TRBJ2-1; 11 bases align to TRBD2. The CDR3 contains 17 residues. Germline lookup yields CDR1 KGHSH and CDR2 LQKENI. Trimming cost V 2 bases and J 8 bases; bases outside gene matches: 11. This CDR3 reads CASSPTTSGGLRYEQFF. The CDR3 nucleotides are TGTGCCAGCTCACCAACTACTAGCGGGGGTCTGAGATATGAGCAGTTCTTC. Combining the CDR3 with reference TRBV18 and TRBJ2-1 gives the whole variable domain NAGVMQNPRHLVRRRGQEARLRCSPMKGHSHVYWYRQLPEEGLKFMVYLQKENIIDESGMPKERFSAEFPKEGPSILRIQQVVRGDSAAYFCASSPTTSGGLRYEQFFGPGTRLTVL.

This chain uses TRBV10-3 with TRBJ1-6, with D possibly matching TRBD1 (5 bases). Trimming cost V 6 bases and J 6 bases, with 18 bases left between them. CDR3 length: 16 amino acids. CDR1 ENHRY and CDR2 SYGVKD come from the germline V gene. The CDR3 is CAISGGGRQPNSPLHF. Written as DNA, the CDR3 is TGTGCCATCAGCGGGGGGGGTCGACAGCCTAATTCACCCCTCCACTTT.

The chain combines TRBV5-1 with TRBJ1-1; a possible D gene is TRBD1 (5 bases). CDR3 size: 13 residues. The V and J ends lost 5 bases and 6 bases respectively, with 14 bases between them. Germline lookup yields CDR1 SGHRS and CDR2 YFSETQ. CDR3 sequence (DNA): TGCGCCAGCAGGGGCAGGGTTAATTCTGAAGCTTTCTTT. Residues: CASRGRVNSEAFF.

The rearrangement links TRBV27 to TRBJ2-7; TRBD2 aligns across 8 bases. The length of the CDR3 is 13 residues. V lost 3 bases to trimming and J lost 6 bases; unmatched junction nucleotides: 4. CDR1 is MNHEY, CDR2 SMNVEV, per germline (reference sequence). CDR3: CASSFRTSSEQYF. CDR3 DNA sequence: TGTGCCAGCAGTTTTAGGACTAGCAGCGAGCAGTACTTC.

This chain uses TRBV19 with TRBJ2-3; a possible D gene is TRBD2 (6 bases). Trimming stripped 5 bases from V and 0 bases from J, with 18 bases between. This CDR3 spans 17 amino acids. Germline V CDR1 and CDR2: LNHDA, SQIVND (reference sequence). The CDR3 loop reads CASSPRGLRGSTDTQYF. CDR3 sequence (DNA): TGTGCCAGTAGTCCTAGGGGACTCCGCGGGAGCACAGATACGCAGTATTTT.

This chain connects TRBV7-2 to TRBJ1-5; 9 bases line up with TRBD1. V lost 0 bases and J lost 6; bases outside the gene matches: 15. The germline V gene has CDR1 SGHTA and CDR2 FQGNSA. CDR3 length: 19 amino acids. The CDR3 is CASSLAPPSPGQGLQPQHF. The CDR3 DNA reads TGTGCCAGCAGCTTAGCCCCACCCTCTCCGGGACAGGGTCTTCAGCCCCAGCATTTT.

The CDR3 nucleotides read TGTGCCAGCAGCCAAGATGAGAACTATGGCTACACCTTC. Protein: CASSQDENYGYTF. The chain is built from TRBV3-1 (or the pseudogene TRBV3-2) and TRBJ1-2; D is unclear. V shed 0 bases and J shed 2 bases, with 4 bases lying between them. Germline loops: CDR1 LGHDT, CDR2 YNNKEL (reference sequence). The CDR3 is 13 amino acids.

V is TRBV18 and J is TRBJ1-3, with a possible D match to TRBD1 (6 bases). Per germline, CDR1 KGHSH and CDR2 LQKENI. V lost 0 bases, J lost 4 bases, and 16 bases lay in between. CDR3 size: 17 residues. CDR3 sequence: CASSPPGTGLGGNTIYF. CDR3 nucleotides: TGTGCCAGCTCACCACCAGGAACAGGGCTAGGAGGAAACACCATATATTTT.

The chain recombines TRBV28 with TRBJ1-2; 7 bases agree with TRBD1. Germline CDR1 and CDR2: MDHEN and SYDVKM. The CDR3 consists of 13 residues. V was pared by 3 bases and J by 8 bases, with 6 bases of the junction left unmatched. The CDR3 loop is CASSLTGSGGYTF. As DNA, the CDR3 is TGTGCCAGCAGTTTGACAGGGAGTGGGGGCTACACCTTC.

The J gene is TRBJ1-4, the V gene TRBV27, with D possibly TRBD1 on 6 matching bases. This CDR3 has 17 amino acids. CDR1 MNHEY and CDR2 SMNVEV come from the germline V gene (reference sequence). Trimming pared 5 bases from V and 6 bases from J, leaving 22 bases between. The CDR3, as DNA: TGTGCCAGCAGTGAACGAAAGGGGGTTAAACTCGATGAAAAACTGTTTTTT. Encoded protein: CASSERKGVKLDEKLFF.

The V call is TRBV2, the J call TRBJ1-1; the D is unclear. Trimming left V 5 bases short and J 5 bases short, with 9 bases between. The V gene's germline CDR1 is SNHLY and CDR2 FYNNEI. This CDR3 region has 12 residues. CDR3 residues: CASSRPGTEAFF. Written as DNA, the CDR3 is TGTGCCAGCAGTAGGCCGGGGACTGAAGCTTTCTTT.

V usage is TRBV7-9 and J usage is TRBJ2-7; D uncertain. The CDR3 sequence is 13 residues long. V gave up 3 bases and J gave up 2 bases, with 8 bases separating them. CDR1 is SEHNR, CDR2 FQNEAQ, per germline (reference sequence). The CDR3, as DNA: TGTGCCAGCAGCTTTGGCGGTCCCTACGAGCAGTACTTC. Its protein is CASSFGGPYEQYF.

This clone turned up a few times. J is TRBJ1-3 and V is TRBV27; D is ambiguous. Germline V lookup: CDR1 MNHEY, CDR2 SMNVEV (reference sequence). V lost 2 bases and J lost 0, with 11 bases in between. The CDR3 loop spans 16 amino acids. The CDR3 loop reads CASSLGQAGSGNTIYF. CDR3 DNA sequence: TGTGCCAGCAGTTTAGGGCAGGCAGGCTCTGGAAACACCATATATTTT.